Here is one T cell receptor (beta chain) with its context. These data are taken from a study of spatial heterogeneity in lung cancer. This CDR3 has 15 residues. The germline CDR1 and CDR2 sequences are LGHNA and YSLEER. Deletions cut 0 bases from V and 3 bases from J, with 12 bases between. TCRdb re-derived calls from the 5' RACE reads in MiXCR, one entry per CDR3 protein. The table shows 36,000 or so distinct CDR3 sequences, with less than 5.5% occurring only once. Time point noted: sample taken at primary tumor resection. Researchers sequenced whole RNA taken from tumor, nontumor lung or frozen PBMC without sorting.

This sequence originates from a female donor with early-stage non-small cell lung cancer. The V gene is TRBV4-3, the J gene TRBJ2-7; D gene unclear. The input for sequencing was PBMCs, taken at surgery. CDR3 sequence (DNA): TGCGCCAGCAGCCAAGATGAAAGAAACGACTACGAGCAGTACTTC. Encoded protein: CASSQDERNDYEQYF.